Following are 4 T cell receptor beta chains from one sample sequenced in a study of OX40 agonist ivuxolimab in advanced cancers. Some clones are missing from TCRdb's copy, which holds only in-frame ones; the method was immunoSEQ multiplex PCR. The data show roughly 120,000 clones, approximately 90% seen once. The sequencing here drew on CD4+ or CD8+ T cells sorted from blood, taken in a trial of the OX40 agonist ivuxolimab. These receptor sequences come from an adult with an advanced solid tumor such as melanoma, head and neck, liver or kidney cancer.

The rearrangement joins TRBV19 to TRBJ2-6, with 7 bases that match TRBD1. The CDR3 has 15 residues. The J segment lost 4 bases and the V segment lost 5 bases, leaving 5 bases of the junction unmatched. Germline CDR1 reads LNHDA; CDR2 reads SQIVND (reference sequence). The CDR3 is CASSVTGAGANVLTF. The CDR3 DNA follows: TGTGCCAGTAGTGTAACAGGGGCGGGGGCCAACGTCCTGACTTTC.

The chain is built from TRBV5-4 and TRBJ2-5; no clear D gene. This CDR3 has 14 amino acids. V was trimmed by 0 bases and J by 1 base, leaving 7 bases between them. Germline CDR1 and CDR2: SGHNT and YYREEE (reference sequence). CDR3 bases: TGTGCCAGCAGCTTGGCCGGTACCCAAGAGACCCAGTACTTC. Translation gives CASSLAGTQETQYF.

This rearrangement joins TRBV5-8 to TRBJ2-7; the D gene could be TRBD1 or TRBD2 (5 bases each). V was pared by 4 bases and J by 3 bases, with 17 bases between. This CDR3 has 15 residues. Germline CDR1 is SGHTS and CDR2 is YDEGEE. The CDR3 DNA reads TGTGCCAGCAGCATGAGAGGGGCCCTACTCTACGAGCAGTACTTC. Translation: CASSMRGALLYEQYF.

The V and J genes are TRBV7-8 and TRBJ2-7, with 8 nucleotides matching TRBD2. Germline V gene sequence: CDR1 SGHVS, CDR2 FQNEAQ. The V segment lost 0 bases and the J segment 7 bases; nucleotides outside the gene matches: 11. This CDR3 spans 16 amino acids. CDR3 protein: CASSLALISGLGEQYF. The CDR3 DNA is TGTGCCAGCAGCTTAGCGTTAATTTCGGGACTAGGAGAGCAGTACTTC.